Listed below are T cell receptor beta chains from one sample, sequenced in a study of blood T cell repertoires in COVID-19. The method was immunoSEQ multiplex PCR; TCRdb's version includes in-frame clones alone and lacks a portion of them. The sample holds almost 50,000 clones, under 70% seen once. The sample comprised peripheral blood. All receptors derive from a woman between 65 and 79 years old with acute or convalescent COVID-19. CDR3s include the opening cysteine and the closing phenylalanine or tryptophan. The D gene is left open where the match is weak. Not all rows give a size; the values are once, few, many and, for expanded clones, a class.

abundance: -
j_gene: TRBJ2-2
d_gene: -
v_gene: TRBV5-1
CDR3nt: TGCGCCAGCAGCCCCTATGGGGGGACCGGGGAGCTGTTTTTT
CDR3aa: CASSPYGGTGELFF

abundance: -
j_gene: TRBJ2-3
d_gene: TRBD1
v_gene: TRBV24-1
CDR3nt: TGTGCCACCAGTGATTTATCTCAGGGGGACACAGATACGCAGTATTTT
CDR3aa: CATSDLSQGDTDTQYF

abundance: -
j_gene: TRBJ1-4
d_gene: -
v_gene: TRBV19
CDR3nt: TGTGCCAGTAGTACGCGGACAGTTGCAACTAATGAAAAACTGTTTTTT
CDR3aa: CASSTRTVATNEKLFF

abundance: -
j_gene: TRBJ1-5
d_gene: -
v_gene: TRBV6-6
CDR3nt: TGTGCCAGCAGTTACAATAGCGGCAATCAGCCCCAGCATTTT
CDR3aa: CASSYNSGNQPQHF

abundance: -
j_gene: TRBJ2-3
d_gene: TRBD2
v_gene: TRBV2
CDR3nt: TGTGCCAGCAGTGGGAGTAGCGGGGATACGCAGTATTTT
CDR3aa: CASSGSSGDTQYF

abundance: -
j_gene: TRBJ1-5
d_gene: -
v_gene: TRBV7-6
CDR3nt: TGTGCCAGCCAACAGGAAGGAACTCAGAGCAATCAGCCCCAGCATTTT
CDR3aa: CASQQEGTQSNQPQHF

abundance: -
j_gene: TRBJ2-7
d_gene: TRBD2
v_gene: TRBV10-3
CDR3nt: TGTGCCATCACGGATAGGAGGACTAGCGGATACGAGCAGTACTTC
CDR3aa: CAITDRRTSGYEQYF

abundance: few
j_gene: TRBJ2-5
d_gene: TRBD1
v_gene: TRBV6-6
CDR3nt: TGTGCCAGCAGACCTCGGACAGGAGCCATCCAAGAGACCCAGTACTTC
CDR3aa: CASRPRTGAIQETQYF

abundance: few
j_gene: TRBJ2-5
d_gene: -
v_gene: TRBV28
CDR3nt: TGTGCCAGCAGTTTGGGCGGGAAAGAGACCCAGTACTTC
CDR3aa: CASSLGGKETQYF

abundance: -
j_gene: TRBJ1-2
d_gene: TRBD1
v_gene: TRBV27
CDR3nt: TGTGCCAGCAGTCTGGGACAGGGGACGATTGGGGGCTACACCTTC
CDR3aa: CASSLGQGTIGGYTF

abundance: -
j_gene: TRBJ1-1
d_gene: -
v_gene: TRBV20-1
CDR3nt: TGCAGTGCTAGTCAGAACATGAACACTGAAGCTTTCTTT
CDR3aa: CSASQNMNTEAFF

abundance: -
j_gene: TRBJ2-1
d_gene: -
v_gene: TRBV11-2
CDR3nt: TGTGCCAGCAGCACAGGACATTACAATGAGCAGTTCTTC
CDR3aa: CASSTGHYNEQFF

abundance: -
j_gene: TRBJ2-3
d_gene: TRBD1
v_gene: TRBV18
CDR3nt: TGTGCCAGCTCACTACAGGGGTCGAGCACAGATACGCAGTATTTT
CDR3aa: CASSLQGSSTDTQYF

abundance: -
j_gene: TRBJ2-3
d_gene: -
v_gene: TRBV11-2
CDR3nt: TGTGCCAGCAGATCTCGGGGGGCGAGCACAGATACGCAGTATTTT
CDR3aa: CASRSRGASTDTQYF

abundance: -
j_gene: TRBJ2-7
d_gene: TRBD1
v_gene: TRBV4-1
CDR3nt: TGCGCCAGCAGCCAATCGGACAGGGGCCTCACCTACGAGCAGTACTTC
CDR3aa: CASSQSDRGLTYEQYF

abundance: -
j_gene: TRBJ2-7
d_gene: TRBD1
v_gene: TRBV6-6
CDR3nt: TGTGCCACCACGGGACAGGCCTACGAGCAGTACTTC
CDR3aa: CATTGQAYEQYF

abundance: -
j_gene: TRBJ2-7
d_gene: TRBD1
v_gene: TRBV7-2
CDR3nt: TGTGCCAGCAGCCCAGGACAGGGTGCCTACGAGCAGTACTTC
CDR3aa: CASSPGQGAYEQYF

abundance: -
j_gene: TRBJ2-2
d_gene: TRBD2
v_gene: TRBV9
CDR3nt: TGTGCCAGCAGCGTAGGGACTAGCGGGGGTTACACCGGGGAGCTGTTTTTT
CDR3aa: CASSVGTSGGYTGELFF

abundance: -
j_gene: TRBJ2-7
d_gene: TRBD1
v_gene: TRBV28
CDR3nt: TGTGCCAGCAGTTCAGGGGGTGGATCGGGCGAGCAGTACTTC
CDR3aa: CASSSGGGSGEQYF

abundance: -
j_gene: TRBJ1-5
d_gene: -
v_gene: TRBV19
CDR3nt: TGTGCCAGTAGTATACCCTCGGGGGTCGGACAGCCCCAGCATTTT
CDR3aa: CASSIPSGVGQPQHF

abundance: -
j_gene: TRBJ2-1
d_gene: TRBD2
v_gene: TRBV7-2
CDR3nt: TGTGCCAGCAGCCAGAGGGCGCTAGCGGGAACCGATGAGCAGTTCTTC
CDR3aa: CASSQRALAGTDEQFF

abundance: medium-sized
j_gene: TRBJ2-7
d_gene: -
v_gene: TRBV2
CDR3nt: TGTGCCAGCCGTCAGGGCCCGGAATACGAGCAGTACTTC
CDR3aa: CASRQGPEYEQYF